Below, 29 T cell receptor beta chains from the same sample are listed, as sequenced in a study of T-cell reconstitution after alpha-beta-depleted transplantation in children. TCRbeta library preparation incorporated unique molecular identifiers. TCRdb independently ran MiXCR on the PCR reads; one entry per CDR3 protein. The sample consists of about 590,000 distinct CDR3 sequences, approximately 12% of them appearing once. The sample was PBMCs, mostly from graft donor cells, taken 360 days after TCRalphabeta/CD19-depleted stem cell transplant. The receptors originated from a male patient younger than 18 who had a stem cell transplant for acute myeloid leukemia, so the T cells may come from the graft donor.

This clonotype was detected ten times or more. The rearrangement links TRBV20-1 to TRBJ2-7; 10 bases agree with TRBD2. Germline V lookup: CDR1 DFQATT, CDR2 SNEGSKA (reference sequence). J gave up 2 bases and V 4 bases, and 5 bases lay outside the gene matches. The CDR3 sequence is 14 residues long. The CDR3: CSAKLAGSAYEQYF. The CDR3 DNA follows: TGCAGTGCTAAACTAGCGGGGAGCGCCTACGAGCAGTACTTC.

This clonotype was counted only a few times. The J gene is TRBJ2-1, the V gene TRBV2, with D maybe TRBD2 (5 bases). Looked up from germline, CDR1 is SNHLY and CDR2 is FYNNEI. Trimming took off 6 bases at V and 8 bases at J, with 11 bases between the two ends. The CDR3 totals 12 residues. CDR3: CASSPHGDEQFF. The DNA for the CDR3 is TGTGCCAGCAGCCCACACGGGGATGAGCAGTTCTTC. Drawing the rest from reference TRBV2 and TRBJ2-1, the complete variable domain is EPEVTQTPSHQVTQMGQEVILRCVPISNHLYFYWYRQILGQKVEFLVSFYNNEISEKSEIFDDQFSVERPDGSNFTLKIRSTKLEDSAMYFCASSPHGDEQFFGPGTRLTVL.

The chain uses TRBV6-2 or TRBV6-3 and TRBJ1-5, with 9 bases lining up with TRBD1. Trimming took 6 bases from V and 4 from J; bases not matched to a gene: 10. The CDR3 is made up of 16 amino acids. The germline V gene has CDR1 MNHEY and CDR2 SVGEGT. DNA of the CDR3: TGTGCCAGCAGAGACGCCGGGACAGGGTATAATCAGCCCCAGCATTTT. This translates into CASRDAGTGYNQPQHF.

The rearrangement uses TRBV13 and TRBJ2-4, with 9 nucleotides matching TRBD1. V was clipped by 5 bases and J by 8 bases; unmatched bases: 13. Germline loops: CDR1 PRHDT, CDR2 FYEKMQ (reference sequence). The CDR3 contains 16 residues. CDR3 sequence (DNA): TGTGCCAGCAGCCCCGGGACAGGGACGATCGTGGACATTCAGTACTTC. Translated, it gives CASSPGTGTIVDIQYF. Full variable domain (missing parts from reference TRBV13 and TRBJ2-4): AAGVIQSPRHLIKEKRETATLKCYPIPRHDTVYWYQQGPGQDPQFLISFYEKMQSDKGSIPDRFSAQQFSDYHSELNMSSLELGDSALYFCASSPGTGTIVDIQYFGAGTRLSVL.

This clonotype was recorded at least ten times. The CDR3 sequence is CASSPSPGPTYQETQYF. The CDR3 nucleotides read TGTGCCAGCAGCCCCTCCCCAGGACCCACGTACCAAGAGACCCAGTACTTC. The chain uses TRBV2 and TRBJ2-5, with no clear D. V was trimmed by 6 bases and J by 0 bases, leaving 20 bases between them. This CDR3 region has 17 residues. The germline V gene encodes CDR1 SNHLY and CDR2 FYNNEI.

This clonotype was seen many times. This chain joins TRBV28 and TRBJ2-5, with D possibly matching TRBD1 (5 bases). Trimming stripped 3 bases from V and 5 bases from J, with 16 bases between. CDR3 size: 15 residues. From germline, CDR1 is MDHEN and CDR2 SYDVKM. Written as DNA, the CDR3 is TGTGCCAGCAGTTTCGCCCCCCCTAACAGGGAGACCCAGTACTTC. It codes for CASSFAPPNRETQYF.

This clonotype was found many times. This sequence joins TRBV3-1 and TRBJ2-7; 9 nucleotides align to TRBD2. The CDR3 has 14 amino acids. V lost 5 bases and J lost 6; bases outside the gene matches: 8. Germline V CDR1 and CDR2: LGHDT, YNNKEL (reference sequence). CDR3 residues: CASSEWGLAGEQYF. The CDR3 region has the DNA TGTGCCAGCAGCGAGTGGGGACTAGCCGGCGAGCAGTACTTC.

The rearrangement links TRBV12-3 or TRBV12-4 to TRBJ1-1; 7 bases map to TRBD1. With 4 bases clipped from V and 0 bases from J, the junction kept 5 bases outside the gene matches. The CDR3 has 15 residues. CDR3 nucleotide sequence: TGTGCCAGCAGTTATCCACAGGGGATGAACACTGAAGCTTTCTTT. It yields the protein CASSYPQGMNTEAFF.

This clonotype was observed a few times. This chain links TRBV9 with TRBJ2-1, with D perhaps matching TRBD1 or TRBD2 (5 bases each). This CDR3 comprises 13 residues. V lost 2 bases, J lost 9 bases, and 12 bases lay in between. Germline V gene data show CDR1 as SGDLS and CDR2 as YYNGEE. CDR3 in DNA: TGTGCCAGCAGCGTTGGGGGACCTGCTGAGCAGTTCTTC. Translating gives CASSVGGPAEQFF. The full variable domain, completed using reference TRBV9 and TRBJ2-1, is DSGVTQTPKHLITATGQRVTLRCSPRSGDLSVYWYQQSLDQGLQFLIQYYNGEERAKGNILERFSAQQFPDLHSELNLSSLELGDSALYFCASSVGGPAEQFFGPGTRLTVL.

This clonotype was counted a few times. This chain connects TRBV29-1 to TRBJ2-7, with a weak D call TRBD2 (6 bases). The CDR3 extends over 12 amino acids. The V end was cut by 4 bases, the J end by 2 bases, with 9 bases between. In germline, CDR1 is SQVTM, CDR2 ANQGSEA. The DNA for the CDR3 is TGCAGCGTTGTCGGGAGACCCTACGAGCAGTACTTC. Its protein is CSVVGRPYEQYF.

This clonotype was counted ten times or more. V gene TRBV9 combines with J gene TRBJ2-3; perhaps TRBD2 as D (5 bases). V was shortened by 0 bases and J by 5 bases, with 13 bases between the two germline ends. Looked up from germline, CDR1 is SGDLS and CDR2 is YYNGEE. This CDR3 spans 15 amino acids. The CDR3 reads CASSVVLAEQDTQYF. Here the CDR3 DNA reads TGTGCCAGCAGCGTAGTGCTAGCCGAGCAAGATACGCAGTATTTT. Looking up the rest from reference TRBV9 and TRBJ2-3 gives the full variable domain: DSGVTQTPKHLITATGQRVTLRCSPRSGDLSVYWYQQSLDQGLQFLIQYYNGEERAKGNILERFSAQQFPDLHSELNLSSLELGDSALYFCASSVVLAEQDTQYFGPGTRLTVL.

This chain uses TRBV5-1 with TRBJ2-3; 10 bases are a match to TRBD2. CDR3 size: 18 residues. Germline trimming cut 0 bases from V and 0 bases from J; bases unmatched to any gene: 7. The V gene's germline CDR1 is SGHRS and CDR2 YFSETQ. In DNA, the CDR3 is TGCGCCAGCAGCTTGGGGACTAGCGGAGCCCAGAGCACAGATACGCAGTATTTT. Encoded protein: CASSLGTSGAQSTDTQYF.

This clonotype was observed a few times. This sequence joins TRBV27 and TRBJ2-7, with TRBD2 matching over 11 bases. Germline CDR1 is MNHEY and CDR2 is SMNVEV (reference sequence). The ends lost 0 bases at V and 6 bases at J; junction bases unmatched: 4. The CDR3 contains 15 residues. The CDR3 DNA reads TGTGCCAGCAGTTTATCGTGGCTAGCGGGAGGCGAGCAGTACTTC. It codes for CASSLSWLAGGEQYF.

This clonotype turned up a few times. V usage is TRBV29-1 and J usage is TRBJ2-7; D unclear. This CDR3 comprises 13 residues. Trimming pared 4 bases from V and 0 bases from J, leaving 10 bases between. Germline V lookup: CDR1 SQVTM, CDR2 ANQGSEA. The CDR3 DNA reads TGCAGCGTTGGGGCAGGTGCCTCCTACGAGCAGTACTTC. It translates to CSVGAGASYEQYF.

At least ten counts were recorded for this clonotype. The chain employs TRBV20-1 and TRBJ2-7; 7 nucleotides match TRBD2. CDR1 and CDR2 from the germline V gene are DFQATT and SNEGSKA (reference sequence). Trimming cost V 6 bases and J 2 bases; bases outside gene matches: 10. The CDR3 is 14 residues long. The CDR3 region has the DNA TGCAGTGCCACCCCTCCGGCGGGAGCCTACGAGCAGTACTTC. Its translation: CSATPPAGAYEQYF.

The CDR3 region is CASAGGWPTGELFF. As DNA, the CDR3 is TGTGCCAGCGCCGGAGGGTGGCCCACCGGGGAGCTGTTTTTT. The chain joins TRBV28 to TRBJ2-2, with D possibly TRBD2 on 6 matching bases. Germline values: CDR1 MDHEN, CDR2 SYDVKM. The CDR3 covers 14 residues. The V end was cut by 8 bases, the J end by 4 bases, with 14 bases between.

This rearrangement joins TRBV6-2 or TRBV6-3 to TRBJ2-5; D is perhaps TRBD1 or TRBD2 (5 bases each). CDR1 is MNHEY and CDR2 is SVGEGT in the germline V gene. The CDR3 contains 16 residues. Trimming left V 1 base short and J 5 bases short, with 17 bases between. CDR3 loop: CASSYFSGTRGETQYF. CDR3 in DNA: TGTGCCAGCAGTTACTTTTCAGGGACCCGGGGCGAGACCCAGTACTTC.

At least ten counts were recorded for this clonotype. The chain couples TRBV15 to TRBJ2-7; TRBD2 matches 9 bases. The germline V gene encodes CDR1 LNHNV and CDR2 YYDKDF (reference sequence). J was trimmed by 2 bases and V by 3 bases; bases with no gene match: 8. This CDR3 is built from 16 residues. DNA of the CDR3: TGTGCCACCAGCAGGGAAGCGGGAGGATGGCCCTACGAGCAGTACTTC. It specifies CATSREAGGWPYEQYF.

The chain employs TRBV28 and TRBJ1-5, with TRBD1 matching 12 bases. CDR1 is MDHEN and CDR2 is SYDVKM in the germline V gene. The CDR3 length is 18 residues. V lost 4 bases and J lost 2; bases outside the gene matches: 9. CDR3 sequence reads: CASSSGTGGVPGNQPQHF. For the CDR3, the DNA is TGTGCCAGCAGTTCCGGGACAGGGGGCGTACCTGGCAATCAGCCCCAGCATTTT.

This clonotype has a count of ten or more. V is TRBV28 and J is TRBJ1-4; 7 positions agree with TRBD1. The CDR3 loop spans 15 amino acids. Germline V gene data show CDR1 as MDHEN and CDR2 as SYDVKM. V lost 5 bases, J lost 5 bases, and 8 bases stayed unmatched. Here the CDR3 reads CASSPRTGLNEKLFF. The CDR3, as DNA: TGTGCCAGCAGTCCCCGGACAGGCCTAAATGAAAAACTGTTTTTT.

The genes are TRBV4-3 and TRBJ2-5; tentatively, D is TRBD1 or TRBD2 (6 bases each). The length of the CDR3 is 16 residues. In germline, CDR1 is LGHNA, CDR2 YSLEER. The V gene lost 0 bases and the J gene lost 4 bases, with 15 bases spanning the gap. CDR3 nucleotides: TGCGCCAGCAGCCAAGAGGGGGGCCTCACAAGAGAGACCCAGTACTTC. This translates into CASSQEGGLTRETQYF.

This clonotype was picked up a small number of times. The junction departs from germline at one end; a sequencing error may be responsible. V and J are TRBV18 and TRBJ2-7; possibly TRBD2 for D (5 bases). This CDR3 has 16 residues. CDR1 and CDR2 from the germline V gene are KGHSH and LQKENI. CDR3 protein: CASSPLLSVRGNRLNF. The CDR3 DNA reads as TGTGCCAGCTCACCACTCCTATCAGTCCGGGGAAATCGACTGAACTTC.

The chain joins TRBV29-1 to TRBJ2-7; 7 nucleotides align to TRBD1. Germline V gene data show CDR1 as SQVTM and CDR2 as ANQGSEA. The ends lost 3 bases at V and 0 bases at J; junction bases unmatched: 5. CDR3 length: 14 amino acids. The CDR3 DNA is TGCAGCGTTGAGGGGGACAGCTCCTCCTACGAGCAGTACTTC. This encodes CSVEGDSSSYEQYF.

This clonotype has a count of ten or more. This chain uses TRBV7-3 with TRBJ2-1, with 12 bases matching TRBD2. The CDR3 has 20 residues. The ends lost 1 base at V and 5 bases at J; junction bases unmatched: 15. CDR1 SGHTA and CDR2 FQGTGA come from the germline V gene. CDR3 DNA: TGTGCCAGCAGCTTAAACTGGCTAGCACTAGCGGGAGGAAAACACAATGAGCAGTTCTTC. Protein sequence: CASSLNWLALAGGKHNEQFF.

This clonotype was seen only a few times. The rearrangement links TRBV20-1 to TRBJ2-7; D is perhaps TRBD2 (6 bases). The CDR3 runs 13 residues. Germline V CDR1 and CDR2: DFQATT, SNEGSKA (reference sequence). V was trimmed by 0 bases and J by 4 bases, leaving 10 bases between them. The CDR3 DNA follows: TGCAGTGCTAGAGATAGGAGGGGATACGAGCAGTACTTC. The encoded protein is CSARDRRGYEQYF.

The chain links TRBV18 to TRBJ2-5, with 10 bases aligning to TRBD2. In germline, CDR1 is KGHSH, CDR2 LQKENI. Losses at the gene ends were 4 bases for V and 4 bases for J; bases not matched to a gene: 6. The CDR3 runs to 15 residues. The CDR3 nucleotides are TGTGCCAGCTCACTAAAGGTAGCGGGAGGAGAGACCCAGTACTTC. This gives the protein CASSLKVAGGETQYF.

A few counts support this clonotype. V usage is TRBV9 and J usage is TRBJ2-1, with D possibly being TRBD2 (6 bases). Germline CDR1 reads SGDLS; CDR2 reads YYNGEE. With 0 bases removed from V and 4 bases from J, the gap between germline ends came to 11 bases. The CDR3 is 15 amino acids. CDR3 in amino acids: CASSVVSGQYNEQFF. CDR3 coding DNA: TGTGCCAGCAGCGTAGTGAGCGGGCAATACAATGAGCAGTTCTTC.

The chain recombines TRBV7-2 with TRBJ1-5; 8 nucleotides agree with TRBD1. Germline CDR1 is SGHTA and CDR2 is FQGNSA. Germline trimming cut 5 bases from V and 4 bases from J; bases unmatched to any gene: 10. The CDR3 consists of 16 residues. The CDR3: CASSVGTGVKNQPQHF. CDR3 nucleotides: TGTGCCAGCAGCGTCGGGACAGGTGTCAAAAATCAGCCCCAGCATTTT.

The chain uses TRBV5-1 and TRBJ2-7; tentatively, D is TRBD1 (6 bases). Deletions cut 4 bases from V and 3 bases from J, with 20 bases between. The CDR3 loop spans 16 amino acids. The germline V gene encodes CDR1 SGHRS and CDR2 YFSETQ. As DNA, the CDR3 is TGCGCCAGCAGCCCCTTGATAGGGACATTTGACTACGAGCAGTACTTC. It yields the protein CASSPLIGTFDYEQYF.